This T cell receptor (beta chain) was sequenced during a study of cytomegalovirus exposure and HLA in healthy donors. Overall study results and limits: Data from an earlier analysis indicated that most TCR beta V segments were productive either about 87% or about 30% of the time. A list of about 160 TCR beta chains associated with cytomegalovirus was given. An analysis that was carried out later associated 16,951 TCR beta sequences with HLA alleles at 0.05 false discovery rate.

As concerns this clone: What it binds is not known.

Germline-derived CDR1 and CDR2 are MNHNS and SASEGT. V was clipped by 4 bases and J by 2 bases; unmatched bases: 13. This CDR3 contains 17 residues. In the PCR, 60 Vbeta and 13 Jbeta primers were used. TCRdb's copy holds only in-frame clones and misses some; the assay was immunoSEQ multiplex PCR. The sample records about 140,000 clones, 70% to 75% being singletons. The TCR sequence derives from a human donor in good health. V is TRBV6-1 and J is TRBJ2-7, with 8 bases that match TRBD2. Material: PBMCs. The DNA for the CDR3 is TGTGCCAGCAGTGGCCCACTCGCAGGGACTAGTACCTACGAGCAGTACTTC. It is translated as CASSGPLAGTSTYEQYF.